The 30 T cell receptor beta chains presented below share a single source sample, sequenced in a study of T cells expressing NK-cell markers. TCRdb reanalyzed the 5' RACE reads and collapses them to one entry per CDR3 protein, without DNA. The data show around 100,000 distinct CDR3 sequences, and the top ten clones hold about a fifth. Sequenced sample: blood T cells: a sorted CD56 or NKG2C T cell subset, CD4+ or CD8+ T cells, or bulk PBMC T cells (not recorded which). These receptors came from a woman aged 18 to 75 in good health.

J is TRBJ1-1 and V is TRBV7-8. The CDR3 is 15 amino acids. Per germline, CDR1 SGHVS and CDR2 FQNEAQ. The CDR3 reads CASSPTEDWNTEAFF.

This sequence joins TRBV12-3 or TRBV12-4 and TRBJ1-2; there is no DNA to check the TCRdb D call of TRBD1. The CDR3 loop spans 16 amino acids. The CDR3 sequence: CASSPGTGGAGYGYTF.

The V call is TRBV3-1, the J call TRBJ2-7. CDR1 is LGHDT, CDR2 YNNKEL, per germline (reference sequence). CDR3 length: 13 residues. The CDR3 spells CASSQGATYEQYF.

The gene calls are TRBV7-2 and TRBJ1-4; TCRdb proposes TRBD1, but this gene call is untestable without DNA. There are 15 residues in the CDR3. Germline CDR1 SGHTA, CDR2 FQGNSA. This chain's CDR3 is CASSLWFQGDEKLFF.

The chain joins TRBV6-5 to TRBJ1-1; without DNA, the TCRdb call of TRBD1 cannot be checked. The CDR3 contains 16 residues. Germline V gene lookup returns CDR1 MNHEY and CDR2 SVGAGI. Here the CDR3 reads CASSYPPIQGNTEAFF.

The CDR3 sequence is CASSEGGSSYEQYF. This chain links TRBV2 with TRBJ2-7. Germline CDR1 is SNHLY and CDR2 is FYNNEI. The CDR3 is 14 amino acids. Drawing the rest from reference TRBV2 and TRBJ2-7, the complete variable domain is EPEVTQTPSHQVTQMGQEVILRCVPISNHLYFYWYRQILGQKVEFLVSFYNNEISEKSEIFDDQFSVERPDGSNFTLKIRSTKLEDSAMYFCASSEGGSSYEQYFGPGTRLTVT.

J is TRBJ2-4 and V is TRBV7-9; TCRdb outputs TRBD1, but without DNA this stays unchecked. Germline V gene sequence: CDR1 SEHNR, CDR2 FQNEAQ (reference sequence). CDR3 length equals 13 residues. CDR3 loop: CASSLAPGNIQYF.

CDR3: CASSYGPSRGNQPQHF. The chain links TRBV6-2 or TRBV6-3 to TRBJ1-5. In germline, CDR1 is MNHEY, CDR2 SVGEGT. This CDR3 contains 16 residues.

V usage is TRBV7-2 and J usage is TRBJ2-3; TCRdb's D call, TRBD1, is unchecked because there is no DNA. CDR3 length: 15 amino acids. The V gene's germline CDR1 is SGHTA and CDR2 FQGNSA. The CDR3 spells CASSLATGDTDTQYF.

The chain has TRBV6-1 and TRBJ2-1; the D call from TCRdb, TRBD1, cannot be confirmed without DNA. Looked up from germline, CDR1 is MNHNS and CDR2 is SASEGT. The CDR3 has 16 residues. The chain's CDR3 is CASSEATGADSFEQFF.

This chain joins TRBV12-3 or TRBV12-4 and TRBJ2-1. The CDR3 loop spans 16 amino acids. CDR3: CASSSTERGSYNEQFF.

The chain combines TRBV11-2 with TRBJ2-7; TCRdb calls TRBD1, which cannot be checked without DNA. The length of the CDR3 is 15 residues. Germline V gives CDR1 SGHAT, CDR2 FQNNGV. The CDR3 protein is CASSPRTAITYEQYF.

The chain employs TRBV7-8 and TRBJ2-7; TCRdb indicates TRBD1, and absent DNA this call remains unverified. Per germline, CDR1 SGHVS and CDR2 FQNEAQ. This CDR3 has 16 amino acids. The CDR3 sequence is CASSLAAGTENYEQYF.

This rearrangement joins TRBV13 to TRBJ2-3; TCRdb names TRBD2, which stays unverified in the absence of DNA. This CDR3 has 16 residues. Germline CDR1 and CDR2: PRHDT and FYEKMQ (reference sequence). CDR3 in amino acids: CASSNLGEGGTDTQYF.

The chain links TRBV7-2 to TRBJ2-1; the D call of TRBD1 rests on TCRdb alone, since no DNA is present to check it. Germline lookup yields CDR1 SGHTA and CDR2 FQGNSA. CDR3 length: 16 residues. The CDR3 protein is CASSHPGQVKYNEQFF.

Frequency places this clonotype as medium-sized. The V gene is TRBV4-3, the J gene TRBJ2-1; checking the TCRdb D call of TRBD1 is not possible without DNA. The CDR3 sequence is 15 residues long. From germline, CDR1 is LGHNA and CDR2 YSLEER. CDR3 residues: CASSQDTGSYNEQFF.

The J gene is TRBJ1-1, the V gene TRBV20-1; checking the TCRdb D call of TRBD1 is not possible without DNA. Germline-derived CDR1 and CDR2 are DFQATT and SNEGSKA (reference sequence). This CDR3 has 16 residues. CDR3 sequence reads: CSANALTGTENTEAFF.

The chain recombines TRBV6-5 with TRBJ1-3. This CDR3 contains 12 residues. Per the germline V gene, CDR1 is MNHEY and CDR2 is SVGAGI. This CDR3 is CASSPSGNTIYF.

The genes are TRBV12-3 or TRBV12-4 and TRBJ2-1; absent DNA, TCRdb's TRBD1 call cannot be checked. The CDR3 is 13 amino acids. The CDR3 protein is CASRDGLYNEQFF.

This chain's CDR3 is CASSQGTSGRSNEQFF. The V call is TRBV14, the J call TRBJ2-1; TCRdb picks TRBD2, but there is no DNA to check that call. The CDR3 contains 16 residues. CDR1 SGHDN and CDR2 FVKESK come from the germline V gene.

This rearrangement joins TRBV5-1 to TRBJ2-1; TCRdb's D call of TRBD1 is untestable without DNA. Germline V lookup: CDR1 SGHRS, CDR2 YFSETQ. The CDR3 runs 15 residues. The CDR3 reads CATEQGDRDYNEQFF.

The chain's CDR3 is CASSLRQNTGELFF. J is TRBJ2-2 and V is TRBV7-2. Per the germline V gene, CDR1 is SGHTA and CDR2 is FQGNSA. This CDR3 spans 14 amino acids.

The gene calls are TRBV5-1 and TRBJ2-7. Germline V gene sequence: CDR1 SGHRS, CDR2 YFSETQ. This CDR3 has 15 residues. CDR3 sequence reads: CASSLVDLSSYEQYF.

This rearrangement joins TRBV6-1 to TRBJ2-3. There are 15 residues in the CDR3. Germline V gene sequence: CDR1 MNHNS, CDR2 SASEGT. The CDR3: CASSHLGLGGDTQYF.

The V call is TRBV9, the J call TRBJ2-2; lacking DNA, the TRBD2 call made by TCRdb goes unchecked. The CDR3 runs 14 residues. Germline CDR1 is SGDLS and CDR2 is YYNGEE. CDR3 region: CASSAPRTAGELFF.

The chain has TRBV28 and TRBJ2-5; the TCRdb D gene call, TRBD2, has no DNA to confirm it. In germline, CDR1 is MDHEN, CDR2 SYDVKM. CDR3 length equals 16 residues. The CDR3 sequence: CASSSLKIFSQETQYF.

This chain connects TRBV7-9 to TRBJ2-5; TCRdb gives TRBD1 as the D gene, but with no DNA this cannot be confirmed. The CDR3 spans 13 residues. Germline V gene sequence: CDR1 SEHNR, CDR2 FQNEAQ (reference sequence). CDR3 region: CASSSPPRETQYF.

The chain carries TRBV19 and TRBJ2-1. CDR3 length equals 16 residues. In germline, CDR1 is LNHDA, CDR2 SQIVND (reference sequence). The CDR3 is CASSITGGSSYNEQFF.

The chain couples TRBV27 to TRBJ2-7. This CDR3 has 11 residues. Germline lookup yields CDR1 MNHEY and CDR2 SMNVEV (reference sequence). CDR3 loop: CASMGTYEQYF.

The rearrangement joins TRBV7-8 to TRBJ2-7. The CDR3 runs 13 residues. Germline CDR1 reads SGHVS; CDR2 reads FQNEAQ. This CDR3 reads CASSSDSVYEQYF.